Shown below are 14 T cell receptor beta chains from a single sample sequenced in a study of a mutant IDH1 vaccine in newly diagnosed glioma (dated by TCRdb to the early 2020s). These receptors are not linked to any known antigen. Sample time point, as interpreted from the label and publication: week 23, last vaccination. Each vaccine dose, consisting of 300 ug of a 20-mer mutant IDH1 peptide in Montanide, was administered subcutaneously with topical imiquimod. The library came from the immunoSEQ multiplex PCR assay. TCRdb provides this immuneACCESS table in a form limited to in-frame rearrangements. Some clones are lacking; in checked studies, under half of them reflect an unresolved V gene, and why the rest are absent is not known. This sample has 25,000 to 30,000 clones in its table, and around 80% of those were observed once. Around a sixth of the sample belongs to the ten largest clones. This sample comprised PBMCs, obtained from a glioma patient whose treatment included an IDH1 peptide vaccine. The receptor set was obtained from a woman aged 30 to 39 with glioma.

V usage is TRBV10-3 and J usage is TRBJ1-3; D gene unclear. CDR1 ENHRY and CDR2 SYGVKD come from the germline V gene. The CDR3 sequence is 11 residues long. Between the trimmed V and J ends, which lost 11 bases and 0 bases, there was a span of 5 bases. The CDR3 sequence: CAGHSGNTIYF. DNA for the CDR3: TGTGCCGGTCACTCTGGAAACACCATATATTTT.

The chain combines TRBV7-2 with TRBJ2-5; 12 bases match TRBD1. Germline CDR1 is SGHTA and CDR2 is FQGNSA. J lost 2 bases, V lost 5 bases, and 3 bases had no gene match. The CDR3 is 15 residues long. The CDR3, as DNA: TGTGCCAGCAGCCCGGGACAGGGGGCGCAAGAGACCCAGTACTTC. Protein: CASSPGQGAQETQYF. Supplemented by reference TRBV7-2 and TRBJ2-5, the full variable domain reads GAGVSQSPSNKVTEKGKDVELRCDPISGHTALYWYRQSLGQGLEFLIYFQGNSAPDKSGLPSDRFSAERTGGSVSTLTIQRTQQEDSAVYLCASSPGQGAQETQYFGPGTRLLVL.

In this sample, this clone turned up once. V usage is TRBV6-5 and J usage is TRBJ1-5, with D hard to call. V was trimmed by 1 base and J by 5 bases, leaving 9 bases between them. Germline-derived CDR1 and CDR2 are MNHEY and SVGAGI. This CDR3 has 14 residues. CDR3 in amino acids: CASSYLDGYQPQHF. The DNA of the CDR3 is TGTGCCAGCAGTTACTTGGACGGTTATCAGCCCCAGCATTTT.

The gene calls are TRBV4-2 and TRBJ1-6; D is ambiguous. Germline V gene sequence: CDR1 LGHNA, CDR2 YNFKEQ. The CDR3 totals 20 residues. Trimming removed 4 bases at V and 0 bases at J, with 22 bases between. The CDR3 DNA reads TGTGCCAGCAGCCCCCGCGGCAGTGCCCGCGCTAGCTCCTATAATTCACCCCTCCACTTT. This codes for CASSPRGSARASSYNSPLHF.

This clone came up once. The chain recombines TRBV5-1 with TRBJ2-5; tentative D call: TRBD1 (6 bases). V was pared by 4 bases and J by 3 bases, with 10 bases between. The length of the CDR3 is 13 residues. Germline values: CDR1 SGHRS, CDR2 YFSETQ. The CDR3 region has the DNA TGCGCCAGCAGCGCCTCAGGGGAAGAGACCCAGTACTTC. It codes for CASSASGEETQYF.

The V call is TRBV10-3, the J call TRBJ1-2; the D is unclear. This CDR3 region has 13 residues. Germline-derived CDR1 and CDR2 are ENHRY and SYGVKD. V was cut by 10 bases and J by 7 bases, with 19 bases left in between. The CDR3 here is CATEGEGVGGYTF. The CDR3 DNA sequence: TGTGCCACCGAGGGAGAGGGCGTGGGTGGCTACACCTTC.

The rearrangement uses TRBV6-6 and TRBJ1-5; D remains unclear. Trimming removed 5 bases at V and 3 bases at J, with 8 bases between. The CDR3 has 13 amino acids. The V gene's germline CDR1 is MNHNY and CDR2 SVGAGI (reference sequence). CDR3 nucleotide sequence: TGTGCCAGCAGTCCAGGAGCCAATCAGCCCCAGCATTTT. Protein product: CASSPGANQPQHF.

CDR3 sequence (DNA): TGTGCCACCAGCAGAGAGGGGAGTAATTCACCCCTCCACTTT. Amino acid sequence: CATSREGSNSPLHF. The chain links TRBV15 to TRBJ1-6; D is unresolved. The CDR3 is 14 amino acids. V was cut by 0 bases and J by 6 bases, with 6 bases left in between. Germline-derived CDR1 and CDR2 are LNHNV and YYDKDF (reference sequence).

This chain uses TRBV5-5 with TRBJ2-1; 10 nucleotides line up with TRBD2. Germline CDR1 reads SGHKS; CDR2 reads YYEKEE (reference sequence). After removal of 4 bases from V and 9 bases from J, the junction contained 10 bases not matched to a gene. The CDR3 consists of 15 residues. The CDR3, as DNA: TGTGCCAGCAGCCCCGGAGCGGGGGGGCTTTTTGAGCAGTTCTTC. Protein: CASSPGAGGLFEQFF.

The chain links TRBV6-1 to TRBJ1-1; the match to TRBD1 covers 11 bases. The CDR3 is 16 residues long. CDR1 is MNHNS, CDR2 SASEGT, per germline. V shed 4 bases and J 4 bases; nucleotides not matched to a gene: 8. The CDR3 here is CASSGGTGGRGTEAFF. The CDR3 DNA reads TGTGCCAGCAGTGGAGGGACAGGGGGTCGGGGCACTGAAGCTTTCTTT.

The rearrangement links TRBV6-1 to TRBJ1-1; D unclear. The V end was cut by 7 bases, the J end by 1 base, with 10 bases between. CDR1 is MNHNS and CDR2 is SASEGT in the germline V gene. The CDR3 extends over 13 amino acids. The CDR3 sequence: CASIGRSNTEAFF. Here the CDR3 DNA reads TGTGCCAGCATAGGTAGATCGAACACTGAAGCTTTCTTT.

A single count supports this clone. The chain has TRBV6-5 and TRBJ2-7; TRBD1 is a possible D gene (5 bases). The germline CDR1 and CDR2 sequences are MNHEY and SVGAGI. CDR3 size: 15 residues. Trimming took 7 bases from V and 0 from J, leaving 16 bases between them. The CDR3, as DNA: TGTGCCAGCAATCCGACGGACACGAGCTCCTACGAGCAGTACTTC. It translates to CASNPTDTSSYEQYF.

The V call is TRBV19, the J call TRBJ2-2; unclear D gene. V lost 3 bases, J lost 6 bases, and 8 bases lay in between. The CDR3 contains 13 residues. Germline V lookup: CDR1 LNHDA, CDR2 SQIVND (reference sequence). The chain's CDR3 is CASSIGFAGELFF. CDR3 bases: TGTGCCAGTAGTATTGGTTTTGCCGGGGAGCTGTTTTTT.

The genes are TRBV7-9 and TRBJ1-1; TRBD1 might be the D (5 bases). Germline V gives CDR1 SEHNR, CDR2 FQNEAQ (reference sequence). The CDR3 is 15 amino acids. V gave up 1 base and J gave up 4 bases, with 13 bases separating them. The CDR3 coding sequence is TGTGCCAGCAGCTTAGGGGGCTTCGGGCCCACTGAAGCTTTCTTT. It specifies CASSLGGFGPTEAFF.